This T cell receptor (beta chain) appears in the sequencing data of a study of human T cells and chemical hapten exposure. Findings and caveats of the study: Donors in the study had alopecia, meaning their immune response may differ from healthy people's.

In TCRdb, the RACE reads were re-called with MiXCR into one record per CDR3 protein. The table shows fewer than 350,000 distinct CDR3 sequences, with around 7% occurring only once. Germline values: CDR1 SQVTM, CDR2 ANQGSEA. Trimming took 4 bases from V and 4 from J; bases not matched to a gene: 9. The CDR3 extends over 14 amino acids. Time point defined: pre-sensitization, week 0. Treatment here: therapeutic diphenylcyclopropenone sensitization with weekly scalp DPC. Researchers sampled blood before each patch test went on. With respect to this clonotype: As yet, its antigen is unknown.

This rearrangement joins TRBV29-1 to TRBJ1-1; 7 nucleotides match TRBD1. This TCR came from a man between 18 and 35 years old with alopecia areata. Some clones in this sample may be carry-over from other donors' samples. The sequenced sample was whole blood, obtained in connection with sensitization to the hapten diphenylcyclopropenone (DPC). The CDR3 region is CSVAYLTGFTEAFF. The CDR3 coding sequence is TGCAGCGTTGCTTATTTGACAGGGTTCACTGAAGCTTTCTTT.